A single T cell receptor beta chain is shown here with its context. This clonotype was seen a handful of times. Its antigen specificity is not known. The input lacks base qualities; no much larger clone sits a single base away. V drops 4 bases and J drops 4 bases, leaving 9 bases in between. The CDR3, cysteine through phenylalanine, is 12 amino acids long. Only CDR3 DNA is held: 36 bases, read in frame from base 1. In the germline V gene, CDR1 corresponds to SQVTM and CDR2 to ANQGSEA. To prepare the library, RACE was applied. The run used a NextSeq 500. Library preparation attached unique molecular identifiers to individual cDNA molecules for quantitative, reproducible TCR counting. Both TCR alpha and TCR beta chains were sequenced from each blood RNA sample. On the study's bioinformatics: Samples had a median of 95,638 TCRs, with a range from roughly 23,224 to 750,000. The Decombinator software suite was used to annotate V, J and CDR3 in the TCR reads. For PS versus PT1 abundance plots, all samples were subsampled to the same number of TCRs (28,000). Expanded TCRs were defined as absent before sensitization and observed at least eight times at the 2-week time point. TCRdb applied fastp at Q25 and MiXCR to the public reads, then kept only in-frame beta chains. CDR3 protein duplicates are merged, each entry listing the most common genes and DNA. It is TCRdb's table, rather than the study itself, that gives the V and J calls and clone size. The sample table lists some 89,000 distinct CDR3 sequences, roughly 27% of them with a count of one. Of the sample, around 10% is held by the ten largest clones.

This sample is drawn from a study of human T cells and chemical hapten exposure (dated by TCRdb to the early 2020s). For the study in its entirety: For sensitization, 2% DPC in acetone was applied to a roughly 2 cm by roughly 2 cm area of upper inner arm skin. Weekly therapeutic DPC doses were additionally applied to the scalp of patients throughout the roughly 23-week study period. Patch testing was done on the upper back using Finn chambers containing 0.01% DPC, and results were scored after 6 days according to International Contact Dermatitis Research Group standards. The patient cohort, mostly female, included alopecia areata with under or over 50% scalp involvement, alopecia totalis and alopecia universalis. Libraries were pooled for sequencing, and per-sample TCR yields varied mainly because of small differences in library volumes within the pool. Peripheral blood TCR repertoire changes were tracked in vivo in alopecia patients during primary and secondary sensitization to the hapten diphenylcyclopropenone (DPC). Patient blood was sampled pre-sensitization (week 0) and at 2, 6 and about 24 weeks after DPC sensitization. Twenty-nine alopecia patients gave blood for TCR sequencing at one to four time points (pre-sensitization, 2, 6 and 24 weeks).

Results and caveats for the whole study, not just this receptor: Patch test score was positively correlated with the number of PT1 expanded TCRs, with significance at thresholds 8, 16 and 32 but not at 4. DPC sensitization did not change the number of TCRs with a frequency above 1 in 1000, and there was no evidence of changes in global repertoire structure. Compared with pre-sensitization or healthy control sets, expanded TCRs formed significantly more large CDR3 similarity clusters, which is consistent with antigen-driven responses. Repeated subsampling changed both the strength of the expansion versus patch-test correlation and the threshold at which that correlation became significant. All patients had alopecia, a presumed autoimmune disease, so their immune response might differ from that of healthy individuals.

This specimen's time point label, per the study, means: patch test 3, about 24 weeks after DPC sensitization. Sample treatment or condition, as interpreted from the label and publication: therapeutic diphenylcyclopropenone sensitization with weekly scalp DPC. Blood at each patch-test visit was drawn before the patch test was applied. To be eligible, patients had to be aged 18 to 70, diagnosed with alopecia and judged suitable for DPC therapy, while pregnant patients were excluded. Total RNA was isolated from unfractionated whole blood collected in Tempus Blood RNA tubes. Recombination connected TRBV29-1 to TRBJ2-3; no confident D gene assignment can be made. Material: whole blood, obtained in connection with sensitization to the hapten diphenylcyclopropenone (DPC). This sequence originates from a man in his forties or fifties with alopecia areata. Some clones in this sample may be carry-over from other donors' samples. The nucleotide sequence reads TGCAGCGTTGCGTGGGCCGCAGATACGCAGTATTTT. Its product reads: CSVAWAADTQYF.